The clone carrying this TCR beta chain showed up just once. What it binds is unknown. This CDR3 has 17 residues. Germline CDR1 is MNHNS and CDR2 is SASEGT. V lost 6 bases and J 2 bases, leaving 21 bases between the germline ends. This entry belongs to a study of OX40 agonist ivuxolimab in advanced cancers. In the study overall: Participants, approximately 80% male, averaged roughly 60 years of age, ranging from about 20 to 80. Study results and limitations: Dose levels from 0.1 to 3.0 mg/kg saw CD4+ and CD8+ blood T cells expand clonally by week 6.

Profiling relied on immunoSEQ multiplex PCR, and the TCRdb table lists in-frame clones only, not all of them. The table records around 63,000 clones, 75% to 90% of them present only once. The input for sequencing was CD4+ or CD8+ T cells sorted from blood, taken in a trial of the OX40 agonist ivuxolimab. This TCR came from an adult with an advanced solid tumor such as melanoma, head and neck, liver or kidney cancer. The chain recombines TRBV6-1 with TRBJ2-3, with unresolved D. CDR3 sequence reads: CASSETSPSLATDTQYF. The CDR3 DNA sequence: TGTGCCAGCAGCGAAACAAGCCCGAGTCTTGCCACAGATACGCAGTATTTT.